The 11 T cell receptor beta chains given below trace back to one sample, sequenced in a study of regulatory T cells in long-lasting Graves disease. Building of the TCR beta libraries involved iRepertoire HTBI primers and Arm-PCR of CDR3 regions. TCRdb itself ran the multiplex PCR reads through MiXCR, one entry per CDR3 protein. This table holds some 460,000 distinct CDR3 sequences, 16% found once. Time point: newly diagnosed GD, antithyroid drugs for less than 3 months. From RNA extracted from PBMCs, the TCR library was made. The data also belong to a second study, concerning T cells in Graves' hyperthyroidism and ophthalmopathy.

Source: peripheral blood mononuclear cells (PBMCs), taken at new diagnosis, from a patient treated with antithyroid drugs. These receptors all come from a man aged 40-49 years with Graves disease.

In its sample, this clonotype was seen many times. This chain joins TRBV5-1 and TRBJ2-5; unclear D gene. The length of the CDR3 is 13 residues. V lost 3 bases, J lost 5 bases, and 11 bases lay in between. Per germline, CDR1 SGHRS and CDR2 YFSETQ. CDR3 protein: CASSSKPGETQYF. The CDR3 DNA reads as TGCGCCAGCAGCTCTAAGCCAGGCGAGACCCAGTACTTC.

The table lists this clonotype with a few counts. This sequence joins TRBV5-1 and TRBJ1-1; 7 nucleotides align to TRBD1. Germline CDR1 SGHRS, CDR2 YFSETQ. The CDR3 spans 14 residues. The junction had 12 bases not matched to a gene; V was cut back by 4 bases and J by 9 bases. The CDR3 bases are TGCGCCAGCAGCATACGAACCGGGACAGAAAAAGCTTTCTTT. Translated, it gives CASSIRTGTEKAFF.

This clonotype was recorded a few times. A read error may account for a junction end that differs from germline. The V and J genes are TRBV7-9 and TRBJ1-1; D is unclear. CDR3 length equals 12 residues. Germline loops: CDR1 SEHNR, CDR2 FQNEAQ (reference sequence). CDR3 in amino acids: CASSPPITEAFF. CDR3 in DNA: TGTGCCAGCAGCCCCCCGATCACTGAGGCTTTCTTT.

The V and J genes are TRBV7-9 and TRBJ2-7; 8 positions match TRBD1. Trimming at V came to 4 bases and at J to 4 bases, leaving 9 bases not matched to a gene. Germline loops: CDR1 SEHNR, CDR2 FQNEAQ (reference sequence). The CDR3 has 15 residues. The CDR3 here is CASSSDRGVRYEQYF. CDR3 bases: TGTGCCAGCAGCTCCGACAGGGGAGTACGGTACGAGCAGTACTTC.

This clonotype was detected many times. J is TRBJ2-7 and V is TRBV18; 7 bases match TRBD1. The V and J ends lost 5 bases and 3 bases, in that order; junction bases with no gene match: 13. CDR1 KGHSH and CDR2 LQKENI come from the germline V gene. The CDR3 spans 16 residues. CDR3: CASSLYRDSLYYEQYF. The DNA for the CDR3 is TGTGCCAGCTCATTATACCGGGACAGCCTTTACTACGAGCAGTACTTC.

This clonotype showed up many times. The chain links TRBV30 to TRBJ2-7; TRBD1 matches at 8 bases. This CDR3 spans 13 amino acids. The V segment lost 1 base and the J segment 3 bases; nucleotides outside the gene matches: 2. Germline V CDR1 and CDR2: GTSNPN, SVGIG (reference sequence). DNA of the CDR3: TGTGCCTGGAGTGAGGACAGGGACTACGAGCAGTACTTC. It translates to CAWSEDRDYEQYF. Filled out from reference TRBV30 and TRBJ2-7, the complete variable domain reads SQTIHQWPATLVQPVGSPLSLECTVEGTSNPNLYWYRQAAGRGLQLLFYSVGIGQISSEVPQNLSASRPQDRQFILSSKKLLLSDSGFYLCAWSEDRDYEQYFGPGTRLTVT.

This chain connects TRBV24-1 to TRBJ2-1, with 10 bases identical to TRBD2. The CDR3 length is 17 residues. In germline, CDR1 is KGHDR, CDR2 SFDVKD. J gave up 1 base and V 3 bases, and 5 bases lay outside the gene matches. CDR3 DNA sequence: TGTGCCACCAGTGATACGACTAGCGGGTCGTCCTACAATGAGCAGTTCTTC. Its protein product is CATSDTTSGSSYNEQFF.

This clonotype was recorded many times. The J gene is TRBJ2-5, the V gene TRBV20-1; D may correspond to TRBD1 or TRBD2 (5 bases each). Germline V gene lookup returns CDR1 DFQATT and CDR2 SNEGSKA (reference sequence). The CDR3 is 15 amino acids. The ends were cut back, 0 bases at V and 3 bases at J, with 14 bases in the middle. CDR3 protein: CSARDFRDPKETQYF. The DNA of the CDR3 is TGCAGTGCTAGAGACTTCCGGGACCCTAAAGAGACCCAGTACTTC.

V gene TRBV7-8 combines with J gene TRBJ1-2; 12 bases agree with TRBD1. The CDR3 totals 17 residues. J gave up 7 bases and V 5 bases, and 14 bases lay outside the gene matches. In germline, CDR1 is SGHVS, CDR2 FQNEAQ. CDR3 sequence (DNA): TGTGCCAGCAGCCCCGGGACAGGGGGCGTTCCGACTGGTGGCTACACCTTC. The encoded protein is CASSPGTGGVPTGGYTF. Full variable domain (rest looked up from reference TRBV7-8 and TRBJ1-2): GAGVSQSPRYKVAKRGQDVALRCDPISGHVSLFWYQQALGQGPEFLTYFQNEAQLDKSGLPSDRFFAERPEGSVSTLKIQRTQQEDSAVYLCASSPGTGGVPTGGYTFGSGTRLTVV.

This clonotype occurred many times. The V gene is TRBV18, the J gene TRBJ2-3; TRBD2 matches 13 bases. With 3 bases clipped from V and 6 bases from J, the junction kept 6 bases outside the gene matches. Germline values: CDR1 KGHSH, CDR2 LQKENI. The CDR3 has 16 amino acids. In DNA, the CDR3 is TGTGCCAGCTCACCCTGGGGACTAGCGGGAACCGATACGCAGTATTTT. It specifies CASSPWGLAGTDTQYF.

At least ten counts were recorded for this clonotype. The V gene is TRBV28, the J gene TRBJ2-1; D assignment may be TRBD1 or TRBD2 (5 bases each). V was shortened by 5 bases and J by 3 bases, with 23 bases between the two germline ends. Germline V lookup: CDR1 MDHEN, CDR2 SYDVKM. This CDR3 has 18 residues. CDR3 sequence reads: CASSIPPGTRYNYNEQFF. In DNA, the CDR3 is TGTGCCAGCAGTATCCCCCCCGGGACGAGGTATAACTACAATGAGCAGTTCTTC.